Below are 19 T cell receptor beta chains sequenced from a single sample in a study of blood T cell repertoires in COVID-19. Sequenced by immunoSEQ multiplex PCR; TCRdb stores in-frame clones only, minus some. This table holds some 43,000 clones, approximately 88% found once. What was sequenced was peripheral blood. These receptors all come from a man in his forties or fifties with active COVID-19.

The genes are TRBV6-6 and TRBJ1-2; TRBD1 is a possible D gene (5 bases). Per germline, CDR1 MNHNY and CDR2 SVGAGI (reference sequence). This CDR3 contains 13 residues. Between the trimmed V and J ends, which lost 2 bases and 8 bases, there was a span of 12 bases. The CDR3 protein is CASSYPTDLGYTF. For the CDR3, the DNA is TGTGCCAGCAGTTACCCGACAGATTTGGGCTACACCTTC.

This chain connects TRBV28 to TRBJ1-4, with TRBD1 matching 8 bases. Germline CDR1 MDHEN, CDR2 SYDVKM. The J segment lost 8 bases and the V segment lost 5 bases, leaving 10 bases of the junction unmatched. The CDR3 is 15 amino acids. CDR3 sequence: CASSGPDRGGEKLFF. The CDR3 region has the DNA TGTGCCAGCAGTGGGCCCGACAGGGGCGGGGAAAAACTGTTTTTT.

The chain carries TRBV2 and TRBJ2-1; 10 bases agree with TRBD2. The CDR3 has 16 amino acids. Trimming removed 6 bases from V and 7 bases from J; junction bases left unmatched: 12. Germline loops: CDR1 SNHLY, CDR2 FYNNEI. CDR3 bases: TGTGCCAGCAGCAAGTCAGCGGGGGGGCCGGGGAATGAGCAGTTCTTC. It translates to CASSKSAGGPGNEQFF.

This chain uses TRBV7-6 with TRBJ2-1; possibly TRBD1 for D (6 bases). The CDR3 has 17 residues. The V end lost 3 bases, the J end lost 0 bases, and 15 bases lay between the germline ends. CDR1 SGHVS and CDR2 FNYEAQ come from the germline V gene. The CDR3: CASSFPRGGDSYNEQFF. The DNA for the CDR3 is TGTGCCAGCAGCTTCCCACGAGGGGGAGACTCCTACAATGAGCAGTTCTTC. The entire variable domain, with the rest obtained from reference TRBV7-6 and TRBJ2-1, is as follows: GAGVSQSPRYKVTKRGQDVALRCDPISGHVSLYWYRQALGQGPEFLTYFNYEAQQDKSGLPNDRFSAERPEGSISTLTIQRTEQRDSAMYRCASSFPRGGDSYNEQFFGPGTRLTVL.

CDR3 DNA sequence: TGTGCCAGCTCGCGGGGGGGCCAGGGAGATACGCAGTATTTT. This sequence encodes CASSRGGQGDTQYF. The rearrangement uses TRBV13 and TRBJ2-3, with 9 bases matching TRBD2. Per the germline V gene, CDR1 is PRHDT and CDR2 is FYEKMQ (reference sequence). This CDR3 contains 14 residues. The V and J ends lost 8 bases and 5 bases, in that order; junction bases with no gene match: 8.

The V gene is TRBV19, the J gene TRBJ2-5; 8 positions agree with TRBD2. Unmatched junction bases numbered 9, after V lost 7 bases and J lost 8 bases. The length of the CDR3 is 13 residues. The V gene's germline CDR1 is LNHDA and CDR2 SQIVND (reference sequence). The chain's CDR3 is CASNPAGVGTQYF. CDR3 coding DNA: TGTGCCAGTAATCCAGCGGGGGTAGGAACCCAGTACTTC.

The J gene is TRBJ1-6, the V gene TRBV5-5; D may be TRBD1 (5 bases). CDR1 SGHKS and CDR2 YYEKEE come from the germline V gene (reference sequence). The CDR3 runs 17 residues. Trimming stripped 2 bases from V and 0 bases from J, with 12 bases between. CDR3 sequence reads: CASSLTQVSSYNSPLHF. DNA for the CDR3: TGTGCCAGCAGCTTAACACAGGTCAGCTCCTATAATTCACCCCTCCACTTT. The entire variable domain, with the rest obtained from reference TRBV5-5 and TRBJ1-6, is as follows: DAGVTQSPTHLIKTRGQQVTLRCSPISGHKSVSWYQQVLGQGPQFIFQYYEKEERGRGNFPDRFSARQFPNYSSELNVNALLLGDSALYLCASSLTQVSSYNSPLHFGNGTRLTVT.

CDR3 sequence: CASSQDLAGSYNEQFF. The CDR3 coding sequence is TGCGCCAGCAGCCAAGATTTGGCGGGATCCTACAATGAGCAGTTCTTC. This sequence joins TRBV4-1 and TRBJ2-1; TRBD2 might be the D (6 bases). The CDR3 has 16 residues. Germline assignment: CDR1 MGHRA and CDR2 YSYEKL. V lost 0 bases and J lost 1, with 10 bases in between.

DNA for the CDR3: TGTGCCAGCAGCCGGACAGGCCCTCCCTACGAGCAGTACTTC. This translates into CASSRTGPPYEQYF. This chain links TRBV4-2 with TRBJ2-7; 7 positions match TRBD1. The CDR3 sequence is 14 residues long. V was clipped by 4 bases and J by 2 bases; unmatched bases: 5. Germline V gives CDR1 LGHNA, CDR2 YNFKEQ.

The chain uses TRBV4-3 and TRBJ2-4; possible D gene TRBD2, 6 bases. The CDR3 has 17 amino acids. V lost 0 bases and J 3 bases, leaving 15 bases between the germline ends. Germline V CDR1 and CDR2: LGHNA, YSLEER. The CDR3 loop is CASSQDRLGFGKNIQYF. The CDR3 DNA follows: TGCGCCAGCAGCCAAGACCGACTAGGCTTTGGCAAAAACATTCAGTACTTC.

This chain links TRBV4-3 with TRBJ1-3; tentatively, D is TRBD1 (5 bases). Trimming took 4 bases from V and 2 from J, leaving 12 bases between them. Germline V gene sequence: CDR1 LGHNA, CDR2 YSLEER. This CDR3 is built from 15 residues. CDR3 region: CASSLRGYTGNTIYF. CDR3 nucleotides: TGCGCCAGCAGCCTTCGGGGGTATACTGGAAACACCATATATTTT.

The chain is built from TRBV6-7 and TRBJ2-5; 8 nucleotides line up with TRBD2. TRBV6-7 is reported as an ORF; its role is uncertain. This CDR3 is 17 amino acids long. V was pared by 3 bases and J by 2 bases, with 11 bases of the junction left unmatched. The CDR3 loop reads CASSYRLRGVYQETQYF. The CDR3 nucleotides read TGTGCCAGCAGTTATAGGCTGCGGGGGGTTTATCAAGAGACCCAGTACTTC.

The chain recombines TRBV19 with TRBJ2-3; 8 bases fit TRBD1. Germline lookup yields CDR1 LNHDA and CDR2 SQIVND (reference sequence). V dropped 2 bases and J dropped 2; count of bases not matched to a gene: 3. The CDR3 has 15 amino acids. The CDR3 nucleotides read TGTGCCAGTAGTATATGGACAGGGCACACAGATACGCAGTATTTT. Translated, it gives CASSIWTGHTDTQYF.

This clone is deemed medium-sized. The gene calls are TRBV9 and TRBJ1-6, with a weak D call TRBD1 (5 bases). Germline-derived CDR1 and CDR2 are SGDLS and YYNGEE. There are 12 residues in the CDR3. V was shortened by 0 bases and J by 10 bases, with 5 bases between the two germline ends. In DNA, the CDR3 is TGTGCCAGCAGCGTAGGGGGCTCACCCCTCCACTTT. Amino acids: CASSVGGSPLHF.

The rearrangement uses TRBV15 and TRBJ1-5; no definite D call. With 0 bases removed from V and 7 bases from J, the gap between germline ends came to 16 bases. The CDR3 loop spans 16 amino acids. Germline assignment: CDR1 LNHNV and CDR2 YYDKDF (reference sequence). The CDR3 spells CATSRDLGRREQPQHF. The DNA of the CDR3 is TGTGCCACCAGCAGAGATCTCGGCAGGCGCGAGCAGCCCCAGCATTTT.

The chain joins TRBV5-4 to TRBJ2-4, with TRBD1 matching over 9 bases. Looked up from germline, CDR1 is SGHNT and CDR2 is YYREEE (reference sequence). The CDR3 runs to 16 residues. Trimming took 5 bases from V and 2 from J; bases not matched to a gene: 8. This CDR3 is CASRYTGGATKNIQYF. The DNA of the CDR3 is TGTGCCAGCAGGTATACAGGGGGCGCGACCAAAAACATTCAGTACTTC.

The V gene is TRBV7-2, the J gene TRBJ2-6; D is unresolved. Germline V gives CDR1 SGHTA, CDR2 FQGNSA. The germline V and J ends were trimmed by 5 bases and 5 bases, with 13 bases remaining between them. The CDR3 length is 15 residues. The CDR3 reads CASSPDTTRANVLTF. In DNA, the CDR3 is TGTGCCAGCAGCCCAGACACGACGAGGGCCAACGTCCTGACTTTC.

The chain employs TRBV5-5 and TRBJ2-5, with a tentative D call TRBD2 (5 bases). Germline loops: CDR1 SGHKS, CDR2 YYEKEE (reference sequence). The CDR3 runs 16 residues. V shed 1 base and J shed 0 bases, with 13 bases lying between them. CDR3 amino acids: CASSLLGEPYQETQYF. CDR3 DNA sequence: TGTGCCAGCAGCTTGTTGGGAGAACCGTACCAAGAGACCCAGTACTTC.

V gene TRBV12-3 or TRBV12-4 combines with J gene TRBJ2-5; 7 positions match TRBD2. V shed 1 base and J 7 bases; nucleotides not matched to a gene: 0. This CDR3 has 12 residues. The CDR3 DNA sequence: TGTGCCAGCAGTTTAGGGGGGGGGACCCAGTACTTC. Translated, it gives CASSLGGGTQYF.